This TCR beta chain was sequenced in a study of shared clonotypes between healthy human individuals. Germline V lookup: CDR1 SGHNT, CDR2 YYREEE (reference sequence). The CDR3 totals 14 residues. Trimming removed 3 bases from V and 6 bases from J, with 16 bases in between. 200 ng DNA, tens of thousands of T cell genomes, went into each sorted-subset replicate PCR. Here immunoSEQ multiplex PCR was the method, and the copy in TCRdb shows in-frame clones only, minus some. The sample lists about 820,000 clones, almost 95% seen once, with nearly 25% in the top ten. Only CD45RO-negative cells positively selected for CCR7 counted as naive CD8 cells, so terminally differentiated effector memory CD45RA+ cells were excluded. Caucasian adults living in Nashville, Tennessee, provided all samples.

Input material: naive CD8+ T cells sorted from blood. This TCR was recovered from a man aged 30-40 years in good health. This chain connects TRBV5-4 to TRBJ2-7; D possibly uses TRBD1 or TRBD2 (7 bases each). The CDR3 spells CASSYQGGDSEQYF. The DNA for the CDR3 is TGTGCCAGCAGCTACCAGGGGGGGGACTCCGAGCAGTACTTC.